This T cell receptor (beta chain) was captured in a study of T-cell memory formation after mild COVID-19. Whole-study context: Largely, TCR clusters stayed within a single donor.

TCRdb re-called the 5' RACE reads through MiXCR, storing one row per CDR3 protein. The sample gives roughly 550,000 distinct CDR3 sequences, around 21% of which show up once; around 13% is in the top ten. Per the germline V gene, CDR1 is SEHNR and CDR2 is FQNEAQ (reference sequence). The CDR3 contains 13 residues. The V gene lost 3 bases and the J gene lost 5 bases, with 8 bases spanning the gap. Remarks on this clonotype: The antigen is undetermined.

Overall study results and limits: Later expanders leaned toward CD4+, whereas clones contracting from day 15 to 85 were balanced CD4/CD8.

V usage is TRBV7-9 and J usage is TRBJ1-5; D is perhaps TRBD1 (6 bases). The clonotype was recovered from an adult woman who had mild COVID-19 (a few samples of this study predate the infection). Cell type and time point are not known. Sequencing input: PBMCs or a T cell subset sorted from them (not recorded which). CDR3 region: CASSFSGDQPQHF. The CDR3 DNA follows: TGTGCCAGCAGCTTTTCAGGGGATCAGCCCCAGCATTTT.